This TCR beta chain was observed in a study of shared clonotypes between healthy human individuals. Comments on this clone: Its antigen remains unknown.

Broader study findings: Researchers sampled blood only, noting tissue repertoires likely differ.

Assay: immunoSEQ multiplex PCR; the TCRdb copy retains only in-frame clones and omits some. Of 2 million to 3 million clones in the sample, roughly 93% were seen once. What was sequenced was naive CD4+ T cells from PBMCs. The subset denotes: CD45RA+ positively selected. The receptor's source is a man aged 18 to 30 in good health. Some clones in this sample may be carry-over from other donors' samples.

The CDR3 here is CASSPAGKGETQYF. The CDR3 DNA sequence: TGTGCCAGCTCACCGGCAGGGAAGGGGGAGACCCAGTACTTC. The rearrangement joins TRBV18 to TRBJ2-5; tentative D call: TRBD1 (5 bases). Germline CDR1 is KGHSH and CDR2 is LQKENI. The CDR3 is 14 amino acids. V shed 3 bases and J shed 5 bases, with 13 bases lying between them.